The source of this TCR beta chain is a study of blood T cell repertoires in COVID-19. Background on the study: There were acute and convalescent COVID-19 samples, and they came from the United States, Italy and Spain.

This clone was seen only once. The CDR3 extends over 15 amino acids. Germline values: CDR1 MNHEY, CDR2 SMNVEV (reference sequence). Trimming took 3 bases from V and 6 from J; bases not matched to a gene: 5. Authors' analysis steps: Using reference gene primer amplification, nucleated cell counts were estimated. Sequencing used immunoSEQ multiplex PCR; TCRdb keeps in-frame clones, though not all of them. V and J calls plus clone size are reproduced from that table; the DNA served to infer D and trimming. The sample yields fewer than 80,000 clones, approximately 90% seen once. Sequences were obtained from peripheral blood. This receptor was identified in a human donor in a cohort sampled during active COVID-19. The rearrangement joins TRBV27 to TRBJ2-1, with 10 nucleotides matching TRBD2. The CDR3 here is CASSLGPSGSNEQFF. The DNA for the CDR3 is TGTGCCAGCAGTTTGGGTCCTAGCGGGAGCAATGAGCAGTTCTTC.